One and the same sample provided the 3 T cell receptor beta chains below, sequenced in a study of T cell responses to AZD1222 COVID-19 vaccine. Measured with immunoSEQ multiplex PCR; TCRdb has only the in-frame clones, and not every one. The repertoire holds about 120,000 clones, with under 95% as singletons. Source: peripheral blood, taken on day 0 of AZD1222 vaccination. These receptors all come from an adult in good health.

The genes are TRBV6-5 and TRBJ2-1; 8 bases are shared with TRBD1. CDR1 is MNHEY and CDR2 is SVGAGI in the germline V gene. Trimming cost V 6 bases and J 6 bases; bases outside gene matches: 7. The CDR3 has 14 residues. DNA of the CDR3: TGTGCCAGCAGAAGACAGGGGCACCCCAATGAGCAGTTCTTC. Its translation: CASRRQGHPNEQFF.

The chain is built from TRBV3-1 (or the pseudogene TRBV3-2) and TRBJ2-7; TRBD2 aligns across 7 bases. The CDR3 contains 15 residues. The germline gives CDR1 LGHDT, CDR2 YNNKEL (reference sequence). V shed 4 bases and J 4 bases; nucleotides not matched to a gene: 10. CDR3 coding DNA: TGTGCCAGCAGCCCCAAGCGGGAATGGGCGTACGAGCAGTACTTC. Protein sequence: CASSPKREWAYEQYF.

V usage is TRBV24-1 and J usage is TRBJ2-1; 10 bases fit TRBD2. V lost 4 bases and J lost 1; bases outside the gene matches: 15. The CDR3 covers 20 residues. In germline, CDR1 is KGHDR, CDR2 SFDVKD. The CDR3 sequence: CATSDHGLAGAGLSYNEQFF. The CDR3 DNA reads as TGTGCCACCAGTGACCACGGGCTAGCGGGAGCCGGATTATCCTACAATGAGCAGTTCTTC.